The 21 T cell receptor beta chains presented below share a single source sample, sequenced in a study of control samples from healthy donors and cancer patients. Generated by immunoSEQ multiplex PCR, the TCRdb table keeps only in-frame clones and is missing some. The table shows tens of thousands of clones, with around 70% occurring only once. The sample was formalin-fixed, paraffin-embedded tissue. The receptors derive from a male donor with melanoma.

This clone was seen many times. The chain employs TRBV11-2 and TRBJ2-7; weak D call: TRBD1 (6 bases). Trimming took 1 base from V and 2 from J, leaving 6 bases between them. Germline-derived CDR1 and CDR2 are SGHAT and FQNNGV. The CDR3 spans 13 residues. CDR3 sequence (DNA): TGTGCCAGCAGCTTAGGGACAGCCTACGAGCAGTACTTC. Translation gives CASSLGTAYEQYF. The full variable domain, completed using reference TRBV11-2 and TRBJ2-7, is EAGVAQSPRYKIIEKRQSVAFWCNPISGHATLYWYQQILGQGPKLLIQFQNNGVVDDSQLPKDRFSAERLKGVDSTLKIQPAKLEDSAVYLCASSLGTAYEQYFGPGTRLTVT.

V is TRBV24-1 and J is TRBJ2-5, with a possible D match to TRBD1 (5 bases). V was shortened by 4 bases and J by 2 bases, with 13 bases between the two germline ends. This CDR3 has 15 residues. Germline CDR1 is KGHDR and CDR2 is SFDVKD. CDR3 residues: CATSEPDSAQETQYF. CDR3 nucleotide sequence: TGTGCCACCAGTGAACCCGACAGCGCGCAAGAGACCCAGTACTTC.

This chain uses TRBV2 with TRBJ2-1, with a weak D call TRBD1 (5 bases). This CDR3 has 13 residues. The germline V gene has CDR1 SNHLY and CDR2 FYNNEI. V was trimmed by 7 bases and J by 4 bases, leaving 11 bases between them. The CDR3 is CASKQEKYNEQFF. DNA for the CDR3: TGTGCCAGCAAACAGGAAAAATACAATGAGCAGTTCTTC.

The CDR3 DNA sequence: TGTGCCAGCAGCTTAGGATATTTGGGGACTAGCGGTCCCCAAGAGACCCAGTACTTC. The encoded protein is CASSLGYLGTSGPQETQYF. This chain uses TRBV7-9 with TRBJ2-5; 11 nucleotides match TRBD2. Germline loops: CDR1 SEHNR, CDR2 FQNEAQ (reference sequence). After removal of 1 base from V and 1 base from J, the junction contained 11 bases not matched to a gene. The CDR3 contains 19 residues.

This chain links TRBV15 with TRBJ1-3; weak D call: TRBD1 (5 bases). The V gene's germline CDR1 is LNHNV and CDR2 YYDKDF (reference sequence). The CDR3 spans 17 residues. V lost 0 bases and J 2 bases, leaving 14 bases between the germline ends. CDR3 nucleotide sequence: TGTGCCACCAGCAGAGATCAAATAGGGGCTGCTGGAAACACCATATATTTT. Translation gives CATSRDQIGAAGNTIYF.

This chain uses TRBV29-1 with TRBJ1-1; D remains unclear. This CDR3 region has 15 residues. Trimming cost V 0 bases and J 7 bases, with 18 bases left between them. Germline V gene sequence: CDR1 SQVTM, CDR2 ANQGSEA. The CDR3 spells CSVEDSRARNVEAFF. CDR3 bases: TGCAGCGTTGAAGATAGTCGGGCCAGAAATGTTGAAGCTTTCTTT.

The rearrangement uses TRBV28 and TRBJ1-5; a weak D match, TRBD1 (6 bases). Trimming took 5 bases from V and 6 from J, leaving 14 bases between them. The germline CDR1 and CDR2 sequences are MDHEN and SYDVKM. The CDR3 consists of 14 residues. This CDR3 reads CASSIGGGGQPQHF. For the CDR3, the DNA is TGTGCCAGCAGTATAGGGGGGGGCGGTCAGCCCCAGCATTTT. Combining the CDR3 with reference TRBV28 and TRBJ1-5 gives the whole variable domain DVKVTQSSRYLVKRTGEKVFLECVQDMDHENMFWYRQDPGLGLRLIYFSYDVKMKEKGDIPEGYSVSREKKERFSLILESASTNQTSMYLCASSIGGGGQPQHFGDGTRLSIL.

The count of this clone is one. V and J are TRBV7-9 and TRBJ2-7; D is tentatively TRBD1 or TRBD2 (6 bases each). Germline CDR1 is SEHNR and CDR2 is FQNEAQ (reference sequence). With 1 base removed from V and 3 bases from J, the gap between germline ends came to 22 bases. The CDR3 totals 18 residues. The CDR3 DNA sequence: TGTGCCAGCAGCTTAGAGCAGGGGTGGGCCTCGGAGGGCTACGAGCAGTACTTC. This translates into CASSLEQGWASEGYEQYF.

This rearrangement joins TRBV5-1 to TRBJ2-5; TRBD2 might be the D (7 bases). The CDR3 totals 14 residues. V lost 2 bases, J lost 1 base, and 9 bases lay in between. CDR1 SGHRS and CDR2 YFSETQ come from the germline V gene. CDR3 coding DNA: TGCGCCAGCAGCTTTGGGGGGGCCCAAGAGACCCAGTACTTC. This codes for CASSFGGAQETQYF.

This chain joins TRBV5-1 and TRBJ2-5; 8 bases align to TRBD2. V was pared by 0 bases and J by 9 bases, with 10 bases of the junction left unmatched. Germline V gene lookup returns CDR1 SGHRS and CDR2 YFSETQ. CDR3 length: 15 residues. The CDR3 DNA is TGCGCCAGCAGCTTGGCCGTGGGACTAGGGGCGGCCCAGTACTTC. This codes for CASSLAVGLGAAQYF.

J is TRBJ2-5 and V is TRBV7-9; 9 bases agree with TRBD2. This CDR3 is built from 15 residues. The V segment lost 1 base and the J segment 5 bases; nucleotides outside the gene matches: 5. CDR1 and CDR2 from the germline V gene are SEHNR and FQNEAQ (reference sequence). CDR3 DNA sequence: TGTGCCAGCAGCTTAGGCGGGAGGGCCCGGGAGACCCAGTACTTC. It codes for CASSLGGRARETQYF.

V usage is TRBV28 and J usage is TRBJ1-1; TRBD1 aligns across 9 bases. The CDR3 runs 15 residues. Germline V CDR1 and CDR2: MDHEN, SYDVKM. The V and J ends lost 5 bases and 10 bases, in that order; junction bases with no gene match: 14. The CDR3 spells CASSGRGQGDLRAFF. The DNA for the CDR3 is TGTGCCAGCAGTGGCAGGGGACAGGGTGATTTGAGAGCTTTCTTT. The complete variable domain, with remaining parts taken from reference TRBV28 and TRBJ1-1, reads DVKVTQSSRYLVKRTGEKVFLECVQDMDHENMFWYRQDPGLGLRLIYFSYDVKMKEKGDIPEGYSVSREKKERFSLILESASTNQTSMYLCASSGRGQGDLRAFFGQGTRLTVV.

The CDR3 sequence is CASSKDGSTQYF. DNA for the CDR3: TGTGCCAGCAGTAAGGACGGAAGTACGCAGTATTTT. V is TRBV6-4 and J is TRBJ2-3; D unresolved. CDR3 length equals 12 residues. CDR1 is MRHNA and CDR2 is SNTAGT in the germline V gene. V was pared by 5 bases and J by 8 bases, with 11 bases between.

In this sample, this clone turned up many times. The rearrangement uses TRBV5-1 and TRBJ2-1; maybe TRBD2 (6 bases). V lost 4 bases and J 3 bases, leaving 14 bases between the germline ends. The CDR3 has 15 residues. Germline lookup yields CDR1 SGHRS and CDR2 YFSETQ. CDR3 in amino acids: CASSPRGGNYNEQFF. The CDR3 DNA reads as TGCGCCAGCAGCCCAAGGGGCGGGAACTACAATGAGCAGTTCTTC.

In regard to this clone: At one boundary the junction diverges from the germline segment, which might be a read error. The same CDR3 can be traced to other DNA sequences in this sample. This chain connects TRBV28 to TRBJ1-5; D gene uncertain. Germline values: CDR1 MDHEN, CDR2 SYDVKM. The CDR3 extends over 15 amino acids. CDR3 sequence reads: CASSLGGSGNQPQHF. The CDR3 bases are TGTGCCAGTAGTTTGGGAGGGTCTGGCAATCAGCCCCAGCATTTT.

This clone was recorded a few times. CDR3 coding DNA: TGTGCCAGCAGCCAAGATGGGGCTAGAGCAGATACGCAGTATTTT. Translation gives CASSQDGARADTQYF. V and J are TRBV4-2 and TRBJ2-3; TRBD1 might be the D (5 bases). The CDR3 is 15 amino acids. Germline V gene lookup returns CDR1 LGHNA and CDR2 YNFKEQ. The V end lost 0 bases, the J end lost 4 bases, and 11 bases lay between the germline ends.

This clone appeared a single time. CDR3 sequence reads: CSVEHGNTIYF. In DNA form, the CDR3 reads TGCAGCGTTGAACACGGAAACACCATATATTTT. V and J are TRBV29-1 and TRBJ1-3, with D uncertain. Germline CDR1 is SQVTM and CDR2 is ANQGSEA. The CDR3 is 11 residues long. Trimming pared 2 bases from V and 4 bases from J, leaving 3 bases between.

The J gene is TRBJ1-1, the V gene TRBV5-6; D is unclear. The CDR3 sequence is 15 residues long. From germline, CDR1 is SGHDT and CDR2 YYEEEE. V lost 1 base and J lost 3, with 13 bases in between. CDR3 DNA sequence: TGTGCCAGCAGCTTGAGCGGGCGGGCTGACACTGAAGCTTTCTTT. Its protein is CASSLSGRADTEAFF.

The chain recombines TRBV6-1 with TRBJ2-3; tentative D call: TRBD2 (5 bases). The CDR3 runs to 15 residues. V lost 3 bases and J 4 bases, leaving 14 bases between the germline ends. The germline gives CDR1 MNHNS, CDR2 SASEGT. CDR3 sequence (DNA): TGTGCCAGCAGTGATCTCTCCGGAGGTCCAGATACGCAGTATTTT. Its protein is CASSDLSGGPDTQYF.

The chain links TRBV5-4 to TRBJ1-1, with D maybe TRBD1 (6 bases). In germline, CDR1 is SGHNT, CDR2 YYREEE (reference sequence). The V end lost 4 bases, the J end lost 1 base, and 14 bases lay between the germline ends. This CDR3 is 15 amino acids long. The CDR3 DNA reads TGTGCCAGCAGCCCCGGCGGGACACCGAACACTGAAGCTTTCTTT. Its translation: CASSPGGTPNTEAFF.

This clone was counted only a few times. The V call is TRBV12-5, the J call TRBJ2-7; 14 bases are a match to TRBD2. J gave up 3 bases and V 1 base, and 8 bases lay outside the gene matches. The V gene's germline CDR1 is LGHNT and CDR2 FRNRAP. The CDR3 consists of 18 residues. CDR3 protein: CASGLGGTSGRGYYEQYF. CDR3 nucleotides: TGTGCTAGTGGTTTGGGGGGGACTAGCGGGAGAGGTTACTACGAGCAGTACTTC.